Below, 30 T cell receptor beta chains from the same sample are listed, as sequenced in a study of vaccination effects on CD4 cells after COVID-19. Their antigen targets remain unknown. Sequencing was preceded by expansion of antigen-specific CD4+ T cells with viral peptide pools in the ViraFEST assay. Following 10 days of culture, CD4+ T cells were isolated. The person's infection with SARS-CoV-2, confirmed by PCR, took place between March and December 2020. The repertoire was sequenced with immunoSEQ multiplex PCR; TCRdb's copy has only in-frame clones and lacks some. Of roughly 54,000 clones in the sample, more than 75% were seen once. Sequenced here: CD4+ T cells from PBMCs cultured with HIV peptides, sampled before COVID-19 vaccination. Subset: HIV-1 Nef peptide pool negative control/reference culture. Every receptor here comes from a human donor who had a prior SARS-CoV-2 infection.

The V call is TRBV6-2 or TRBV6-3, the J call TRBJ2-1, with 7 nucleotides matching TRBD1. With 4 bases clipped from V and 5 bases from J, the junction kept 8 bases outside the gene matches. The CDR3 has 15 residues. CDR1 and CDR2 from the germline V gene are MNHEY and SVGEGT. The CDR3 protein is CASSFTGVTNNEQFF. The CDR3 coding sequence is TGTGCCAGCAGTTTCACAGGGGTCACCAACAATGAGCAGTTCTTC.

The V gene is TRBV11-2, the J gene TRBJ2-1, with D unresolved. Germline V gene lookup returns CDR1 SGHAT and CDR2 FQNNGV. V was clipped by 2 bases and J by 9 bases, with 11 bases between them. The CDR3 extends over 13 amino acids. CDR3 DNA sequence: TGTGCCAGCAGCTTAATTGGGTATCTTGAGCAGTTCTTC. It codes for CASSLIGYLEQFF.

The chain combines TRBV5-1 with TRBJ2-7; D remains unclear. Trimming left V 4 bases short and J 5 bases short, with 10 bases between. The CDR3 contains 12 residues. Germline CDR1 is SGHRS and CDR2 is YFSETQ. CDR3 bases: TGCGCCAGCAGCACAACCTGGGACGAGCAGTACTTC. Its protein product is CASSTTWDEQYF.

The rearrangement joins TRBV7-5 to TRBJ1-6; the table gives TRBD1 as D, unverified against the DNA. TRBV7-5 is an annotated pseudogene. The CDR3 spans 14 residues. The CDR3 coding sequence is TGTGCCAGAAGCCCGGGGACAGCGAATTCACCCCTCCACTTT. Translating gives CARSPGTANSPLHF.

This chain joins TRBV25-1 and TRBJ2-5, with 8 bases that match TRBD2. The CDR3 has 13 residues. The germline V gene encodes CDR1 MGHDK and CDR2 SYGVNS. This CDR3 reads CACGGHGEETQYF. The DNA for the CDR3 is TGTGCTTGCGGGGGGCACGGGGAAGAGACCCAGTACTTC.

The chain links TRBV21-1 to TRBJ2-1; the table assigns TRBD2, which was not confirmed against the DNA. TRBV21-1 is labeled a pseudogene. CDR3 length: 14 residues. The CDR3 region has the DNA TGTGCCAGCACTATCCTCGTGGTTTACAATGAGCAGTTCTTC. Translation gives CASTILVVYNEQFF.

The rearrangement uses TRBV2 and TRBJ1-5, with D unresolved. The V end lost 1 base, the J end lost 4 bases, and 8 bases lay between the germline ends. CDR3 length: 14 amino acids. Germline values: CDR1 SNHLY, CDR2 FYNNEI. CDR3 in DNA: TGTGCCAGCAGTGAAGTGATCGCAAATCAGCCCCAGCATTTT. It encodes CASSEVIANQPQHF.

Here the CDR3 DNA reads TGTGCCATCTCGACAGGGGCGTCGTCGAAGACCCAGTACTTC. Translated: CAISTGASSKTQYF. The rearrangement links TRBV30 to TRBJ2-5; 8 bases are a match to TRBD1. V lost 8 bases, J lost 6 bases, and 14 bases stayed unmatched. Germline CDR1 and CDR2: GTSNPN and SVGIG (reference sequence). This CDR3 spans 14 amino acids.

The DNA for the CDR3 is TGTGCCAGCCGGACAGGGGATTGGGGAGAGACCCAGTACTTC. Its translation: CASRTGDWGETQYF. The chain uses TRBV19 and TRBJ2-5; 9 bases are shared with TRBD1. Germline CDR1 LNHDA, CDR2 SQIVND (reference sequence). The CDR3 is 14 amino acids. J lost 4 bases, V lost 9 bases, and 9 bases had no gene match.

The chain uses TRBV11-2 and TRBJ1-1; maybe TRBD1 (5 bases). There are 15 residues in the CDR3. Germline V gene sequence: CDR1 SGHAT, CDR2 FQNNGV. With 0 bases removed from V and 0 bases from J, the gap between germline ends came to 8 bases. This CDR3 is CASSLEGTMNTEAFF. DNA for the CDR3: TGTGCCAGCAGCTTAGAGGGGACGATGAACACTGAAGCTTTCTTT.

This clone showed up just once. The chain is built from TRBV7-3 and TRBJ1-1; D is possibly TRBD1 (5 bases). The V gene's germline CDR1 is SGHTA and CDR2 FQGTGA. The CDR3 runs to 14 residues. Trimming left V 5 bases short and J 1 base short, with 11 bases between. CDR3 sequence (DNA): TGTGCCAGCAGCGACGGGGGGTGGAACACTGAAGCTTTCTTT. Translated, it gives CASSDGGWNTEAFF.

In DNA, the CDR3 is TGTGCCAGCAGTTCCCCGACTAGCGGGTACGGTGGGAGTTTCTTC. Its translation: CASSSPTSGYGGSFF. The chain recombines TRBV6-2 or TRBV6-3 with TRBJ2-1; 10 nucleotides line up with TRBD2. The V and J ends lost 4 bases and 16 bases, in that order; junction bases with no gene match: 16. Per germline, CDR1 MNHEY and CDR2 SVGEGT. The CDR3 loop spans 15 amino acids.

The gene calls are TRBV5-1 and TRBJ2-3; D is undetermined. The CDR3 contains 13 residues. Germline CDR1 SGHRS, CDR2 YFSETQ. V shed 3 bases and J shed 2 bases, with 7 bases lying between them. The DNA for the CDR3 is TGCGCCAGCAGCTCTGGGCCCACAGATACGCAGTATTTT. This gives the protein CASSSGPTDTQYF. Combining the CDR3 with reference TRBV5-1 and TRBJ2-3 gives the whole variable domain KAGVTQTPRYLIKTRGQQVTLSCSPISGHRSVSWYQQTPGQGLQFLFEYFSETQRNKGNFPGRFSGRQFSNSRSEMNVSTLELGDSALYLCASSSGPTDTQYFGPGTRLTVL.

The chain employs TRBV13 and TRBJ1-6, with D hard to call. Germline CDR1 reads PRHDT; CDR2 reads FYEKMQ (reference sequence). The CDR3 runs to 12 residues. V was pared by 6 bases and J by 14 bases, with 14 bases between. The CDR3 DNA sequence: TGTGCCAGCAGGAGAGGAAGCGGGGCCCTCCACTTT. Protein: CASRRGSGALHF.

This chain uses TRBV6-1 with TRBJ1-2; D perhaps matches TRBD1 (5 bases). Germline lookup yields CDR1 MNHNS and CDR2 SASEGT. The CDR3 loop spans 14 amino acids. V gave up 3 bases and J gave up 5 bases, with 13 bases separating them. As DNA, the CDR3 is TGTGCCAGCAGTGAGGCGAACAGGCCATATGGCTACACCTTC. Translated: CASSEANRPYGYTF.

V is TRBV19 and J is TRBJ1-1; no reliable D call. Trimming stripped 7 bases from V and 5 bases from J, with 14 bases between. The CDR3 runs to 13 residues. Germline lookup yields CDR1 LNHDA and CDR2 SQIVND (reference sequence). CDR3 protein: CASTGSGETEAFF. CDR3 DNA sequence: TGTGCCAGTACCGGGTCCGGGGAGACTGAAGCTTTCTTT.

The V call is TRBV7-3, the J call TRBJ2-3; maybe TRBD2 (6 bases). This CDR3 region has 13 residues. Trimming removed 8 bases from V and 5 bases from J, with 14 bases in between. Germline CDR1 reads SGHTA; CDR2 reads FQGTGA. CDR3 amino acids: CASGEGREDTQYF. The CDR3, as DNA: TGTGCCAGCGGTGAAGGGCGGGAAGATACGCAGTATTTT.

This chain uses TRBV18 with TRBJ1-1; weak D call: TRBD1 (5 bases). This CDR3 spans 14 amino acids. The germline V and J ends were trimmed by 3 bases and 4 bases, with 12 bases remaining between them. CDR1 is KGHSH, CDR2 LQKENI, per germline. CDR3 DNA: TGTGCCAGCTCACCCCTAGGGCAGGGCACTGAAGCTTTCTTT. It is translated as CASSPLGQGTEAFF. Full variable domain (outside the CDR3, taken from reference TRBV18 and TRBJ1-1): NAGVMQNPRHLVRRRGQEARLRCSPMKGHSHVYWYRQLPEEGLKFMVYLQKENIIDESGMPKERFSAEFPKEGPSILRIQQVVRGDSAAYFCASSPLGQGTEAFFGQGTRLTVV.

This clone was seen only once. V is TRBV7-9 and J is TRBJ2-1, with 11 bases matching TRBD2. The CDR3 consists of 18 residues. After removal of 5 bases from V and 2 bases from J, the junction contained 11 bases not matched to a gene. Germline values: CDR1 SEHNR, CDR2 FQNEAQ (reference sequence). Here the CDR3 DNA reads TGTGCCAGCAGCGCCCCGGTACTAGCGGGAGCCGCCTACAATGAGCAGTTCTTC. Translated: CASSAPVLAGAAYNEQFF.

The rearrangement links TRBV27 to TRBJ1-3; tentatively, D is TRBD1 (6 bases). The CDR3 runs 14 residues. The ends were cut back, 8 bases at V and 0 bases at J, with 11 bases in the middle. CDR1 MNHEY and CDR2 SMNVEV come from the germline V gene (reference sequence). In DNA form, the CDR3 reads TGTGCCAGCGCCTCGACAGGCTCTGGAAACACCATATATTTT. Its translation is CASASTGSGNTIYF.

This clone was detected once. The chain recombines TRBV18 with TRBJ1-6; tentative D call: TRBD1 (5 bases). Trimming took off 1 base at V and 6 bases at J, with 10 bases between the two ends. This CDR3 contains 15 residues. The germline V gene encodes CDR1 KGHSH and CDR2 LQKENI. This chain's CDR3 is CASSPLAGSNSPLHF. The CDR3 nucleotides are TGTGCCAGCTCACCACTGGCAGGGTCTAATTCACCCCTCCACTTT.

CDR3 DNA: TGTGCCAGCAGCCAAGACCCCGTGAGGGCCCGTTGGAACACTGAAGCTTTCTTT. Encoded protein: CASSQDPVRARWNTEAFF. The chain links TRBV4-2 to TRBJ1-1, with D hard to call. CDR3 length: 18 amino acids. Germline V gene lookup returns CDR1 LGHNA and CDR2 YNFKEQ. Trimming took 0 bases from V and 1 from J, leaving 18 bases between them.

The chain links TRBV4-3 to TRBJ2-7, with 16 nucleotides matching TRBD2. V was pared by 1 base and J by 5 bases, with 5 bases of the junction left unmatched. The length of the CDR3 is 17 residues. Germline lookup yields CDR1 LGHNA and CDR2 YSLEER. CDR3 nucleotides: TGCGCCAGCAGCCAAGGGGGACTAGCGGGAGGGTTCCACGAGCAGTACTTC. Encoded protein: CASSQGGLAGGFHEQYF.

The rearrangement joins TRBV15 to TRBJ2-5; the D gene is possibly TRBD1 (5 bases). Deletions cut 0 bases from V and 4 bases from J, with 12 bases between. The CDR3 covers 15 residues. The germline CDR1 and CDR2 sequences are LNHNV and YYDKDF (reference sequence). Here the CDR3 reads CATSRDYQGSETQYF. The CDR3 DNA reads as TGTGCCACCAGCAGAGATTATCAGGGTTCAGAGACCCAGTACTTC.

The chain employs TRBV9 and TRBJ2-5, with TRBD2 identical over 14 bases. Trimming at V came to 1 base and at J to 4 bases, leaving 9 bases not matched to a gene. Germline-derived CDR1 and CDR2 are SGDLS and YYNGEE. The CDR3 runs 18 residues. CDR3 nucleotides: TGTGCCAGCAGCGTATCCGGACTAGCGGGAGGTATTCGAGAGACCCAGTACTTC. This gives the protein CASSVSGLAGGIRETQYF.

CDR3 nucleotides: TGTGCCAGCAGCCAAGATCTGGGCTGGCCCTGGACAGGGGGGGACGAGCAGTACTTC. Its translation is CASSQDLGWPWTGGDEQYF. V usage is TRBV4-2 and J usage is TRBJ2-7, with TRBD1 matching 10 bases. The CDR3 covers 19 residues. V shed 0 bases, J shed 5 bases, and the junction held 16 bases outside the gene matches. Germline assignment: CDR1 LGHNA and CDR2 YNFKEQ.

The genes are TRBV5-6 and TRBJ1-5; D is ambiguous. The CDR3 length is 15 residues. Trimming left V 5 bases short and J 0 bases short, with 12 bases between. Germline assignment: CDR1 SGHDT and CDR2 YYEEEE. Here the CDR3 DNA reads TGTGCCAGCAGTCAAAGACACCATAGCAATCAGCCCCAGCATTTT. Translated: CASSQRHHSNQPQHF. Full variable domain (missing parts from reference TRBV5-6 and TRBJ1-5): DAGVTQSPTHLIKTRGQQVTLRCSPKSGHDTVSWYQQALGQGPQFIFQYYEEEERQRGNFPDRFSGHQFPNYSSELNVNALLLGDSALYLCASSQRHHSNQPQHFGDGTRLSIL.

This clone was observed a few times. The chain is built from TRBV21-1 and TRBJ2-7; the table's D call TRBD1 went unverified against the DNA. TRBV21-1 is given as a pseudogene. The CDR3 contains 16 residues. The CDR3 reads CASSRNTGEAPYEQYF. DNA for the CDR3: TGTGCCAGCAGCAGAAATACAGGGGAGGCTCCCTACGAGCAGTACTTC.

V is TRBV3-1 (or the pseudogene TRBV3-2) and J is TRBJ1-2, with 9 positions matching TRBD1. The germline CDR1 and CDR2 sequences are LGHDT and YNNKEL (reference sequence). V gave up 0 bases and J gave up 8 bases; unmatched junction bases: 4. The CDR3 spans 14 residues. The CDR3 sequence is CASSQDHRGRGYTF. The DNA for the CDR3 is TGTGCCAGCAGCCAAGACCACAGGGGGCGAGGCTACACCTTC.

The gene calls are TRBV13 and TRBJ2-2; D might be TRBD1 (5 bases). Germline V gene lookup returns CDR1 PRHDT and CDR2 FYEKMQ (reference sequence). V was shortened by 3 bases and J by 6 bases, with 17 bases between the two germline ends. The CDR3 is made up of 16 amino acids. CDR3 in DNA: TGTGCCAGCAGCTTGTCACTGGGGCAGGCGGCCGGGGAGCTGTTTTTT. It translates to CASSLSLGQAAGELFF.